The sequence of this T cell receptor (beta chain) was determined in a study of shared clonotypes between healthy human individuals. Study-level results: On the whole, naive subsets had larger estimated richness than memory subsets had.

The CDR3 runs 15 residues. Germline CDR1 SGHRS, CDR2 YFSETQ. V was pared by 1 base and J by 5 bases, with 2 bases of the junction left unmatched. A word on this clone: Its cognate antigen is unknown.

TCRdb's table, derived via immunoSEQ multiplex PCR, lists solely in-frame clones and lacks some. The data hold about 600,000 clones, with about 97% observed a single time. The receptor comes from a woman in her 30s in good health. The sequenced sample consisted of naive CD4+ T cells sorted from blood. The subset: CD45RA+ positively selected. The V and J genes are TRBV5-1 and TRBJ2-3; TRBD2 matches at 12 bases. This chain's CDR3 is CASSLTSGRRDTQYF. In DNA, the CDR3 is TGCGCCAGCAGCTTGACTAGCGGGAGGAGAGATACGCAGTATTTT.